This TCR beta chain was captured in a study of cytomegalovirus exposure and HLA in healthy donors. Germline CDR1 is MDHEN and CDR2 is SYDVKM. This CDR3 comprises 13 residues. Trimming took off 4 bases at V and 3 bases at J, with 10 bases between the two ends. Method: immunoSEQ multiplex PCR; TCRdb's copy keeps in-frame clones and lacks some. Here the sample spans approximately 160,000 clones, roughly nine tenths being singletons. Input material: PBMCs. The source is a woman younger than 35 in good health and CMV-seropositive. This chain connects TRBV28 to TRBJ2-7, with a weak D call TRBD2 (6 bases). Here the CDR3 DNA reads TGTGCCAGCAGTTATGGGCGGGACTACGAGCAGTACTTC. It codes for CASSYGRDYEQYF.